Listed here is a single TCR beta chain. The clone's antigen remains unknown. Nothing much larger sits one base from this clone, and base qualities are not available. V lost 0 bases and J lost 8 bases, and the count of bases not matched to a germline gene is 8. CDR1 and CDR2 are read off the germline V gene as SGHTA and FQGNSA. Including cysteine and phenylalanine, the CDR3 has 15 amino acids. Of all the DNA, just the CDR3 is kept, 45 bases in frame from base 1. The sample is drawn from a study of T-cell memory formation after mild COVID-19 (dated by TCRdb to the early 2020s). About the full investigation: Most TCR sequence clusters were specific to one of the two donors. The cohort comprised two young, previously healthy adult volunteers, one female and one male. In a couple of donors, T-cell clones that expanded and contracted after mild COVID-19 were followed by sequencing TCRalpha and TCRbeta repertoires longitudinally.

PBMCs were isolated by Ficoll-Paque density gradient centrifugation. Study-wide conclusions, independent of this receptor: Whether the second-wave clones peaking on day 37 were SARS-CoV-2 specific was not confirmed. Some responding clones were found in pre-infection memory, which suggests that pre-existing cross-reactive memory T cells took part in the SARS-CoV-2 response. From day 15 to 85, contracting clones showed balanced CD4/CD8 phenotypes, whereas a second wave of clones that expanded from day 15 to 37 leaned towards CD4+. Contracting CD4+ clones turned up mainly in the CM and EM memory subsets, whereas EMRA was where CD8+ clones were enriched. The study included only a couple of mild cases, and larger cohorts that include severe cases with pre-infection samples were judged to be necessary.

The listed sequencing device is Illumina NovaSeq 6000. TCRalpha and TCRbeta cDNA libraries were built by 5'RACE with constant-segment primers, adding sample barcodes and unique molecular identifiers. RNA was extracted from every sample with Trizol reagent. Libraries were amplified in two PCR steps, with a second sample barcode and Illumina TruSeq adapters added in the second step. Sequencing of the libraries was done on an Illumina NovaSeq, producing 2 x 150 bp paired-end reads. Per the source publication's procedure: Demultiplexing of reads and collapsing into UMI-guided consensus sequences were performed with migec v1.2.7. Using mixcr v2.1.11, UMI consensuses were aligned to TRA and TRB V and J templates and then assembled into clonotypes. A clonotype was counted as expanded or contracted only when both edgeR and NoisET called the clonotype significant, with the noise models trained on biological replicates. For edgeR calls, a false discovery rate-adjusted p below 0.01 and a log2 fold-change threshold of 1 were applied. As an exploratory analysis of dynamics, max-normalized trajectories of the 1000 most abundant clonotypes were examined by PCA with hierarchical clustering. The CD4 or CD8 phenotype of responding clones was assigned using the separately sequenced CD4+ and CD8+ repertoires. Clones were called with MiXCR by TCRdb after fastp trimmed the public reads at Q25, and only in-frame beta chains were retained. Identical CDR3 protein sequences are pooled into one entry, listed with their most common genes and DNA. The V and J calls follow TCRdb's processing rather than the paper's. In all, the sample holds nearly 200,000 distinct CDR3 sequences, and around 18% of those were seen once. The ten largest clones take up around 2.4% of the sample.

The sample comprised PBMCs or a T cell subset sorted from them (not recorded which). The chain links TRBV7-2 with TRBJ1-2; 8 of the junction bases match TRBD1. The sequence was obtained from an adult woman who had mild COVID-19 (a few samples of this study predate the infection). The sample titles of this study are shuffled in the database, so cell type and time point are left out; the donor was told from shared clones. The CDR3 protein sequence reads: CASSLALLTGEGYTF. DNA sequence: TGTGCCAGCAGCTTAGCGTTGTTGACAGGGGAGGGCTACACCTTC.